These 25 T cell receptor beta chains came from one sample sequenced in a study of blood T cell repertoires in COVID-19. Profiling relied on immunoSEQ multiplex PCR, and the TCRdb table lists in-frame clones only, not all of them. The sample has 75,000 to 90,000 clones, around 80% seen once. Sequenced sample: peripheral blood. These receptors all stem from a man between 60 and 70 years old with COVID-19, enrolled during active disease.

This sequence joins TRBV15 and TRBJ1-6, with D tentatively TRBD1 (5 bases). The V end lost 4 bases, the J end lost 9 bases, and 10 bases lay between the germline ends. Per germline, CDR1 LNHNV and CDR2 YYDKDF (reference sequence). This CDR3 has 13 residues. The CDR3 DNA reads as TGTGCCACCAGCAAAGGGGCGGTTTCACCCCTCCACTTT. It is translated as CATSKGAVSPLHF.

V and J are TRBV27 and TRBJ2-7; TRBD1 matches at 10 bases. Losses at the gene ends were 8 bases for V and 2 bases for J; bases not matched to a gene: 6. Looked up from germline, CDR1 is MNHEY and CDR2 is SMNVEV (reference sequence). The CDR3 is 14 amino acids. The chain's CDR3 is CASADRGQPYEQYF. The CDR3 DNA reads TGTGCCAGCGCCGACAGGGGGCAACCCTACGAGCAGTACTTC.

This clone was detected only once. This sequence joins TRBV6-5 and TRBJ2-3, with D perhaps TRBD2 (6 bases). Germline loops: CDR1 MNHEY, CDR2 SVGAGI. The CDR3 spans 15 residues. Between the trimmed V and J ends, which lost 6 bases and 3 bases, there was a span of 16 bases. Written as DNA, the CDR3 is TGTGCCAGCAGCGACTGGAGACGGGGGACAGATACGCAGTATTTT. It is translated as CASSDWRRGTDTQYF.

V and J are TRBV15 and TRBJ2-4, with D tentatively TRBD1 (6 bases). V lost 2 bases to trimming and J lost 8 bases, with 19 bases between them. The length of the CDR3 is 16 residues. Germline V gene sequence: CDR1 LNHNV, CDR2 YYDKDF (reference sequence). The CDR3: CATSRSSRGTGHIQYF. The CDR3, as DNA: TGTGCCACCAGCAGATCCTCCAGGGGTACAGGTCACATTCAGTACTTC.

J is TRBJ2-5 and V is TRBV7-9; unclear D gene. The CDR3 loop spans 15 amino acids. Germline lookup yields CDR1 SEHNR and CDR2 FQNEAQ (reference sequence). Trimming pared 3 bases from V and 0 bases from J, leaving 11 bases between. CDR3 region: CASSFIPRDQETQYF. The CDR3 DNA follows: TGTGCCAGCAGCTTCATACCCCGGGACCAAGAGACCCAGTACTTC.

The chain employs TRBV10-3 and TRBJ2-3, with 8 bases that match TRBD2. This CDR3 contains 15 residues. V shed 6 bases, J shed 0 bases, and the junction held 5 bases outside the gene matches. CDR1 and CDR2 from the germline V gene are ENHRY and SYGVKD. In nucleotides, the CDR3 is TGTGCCATCAGCCGAGCGGGAGCTAGCACAGATACGCAGTATTTT. This codes for CAISRAGASTDTQYF.

In its sample, this clone was seen once. The V gene is TRBV5-4, the J gene TRBJ2-7; possibly TRBD1 for D (6 bases). Trimming shortened V by 4 bases and J by 5 bases, and 16 bases separated the two germline ends. This CDR3 is built from 14 residues. The germline CDR1 and CDR2 sequences are SGHNT and YYREEE (reference sequence). CDR3 sequence reads: CASSPGTRDHEQYF. The CDR3 DNA reads TGTGCCAGCAGCCCCGGGACAAGGGATCACGAGCAGTACTTC.

The CDR3 bases are TGTGCCAGCTCACCTGGACAGGCCCAGGGCACCATATATTTT. Protein: CASSPGQAQGTIYF. This chain uses TRBV18 with TRBJ1-3; 7 positions agree with TRBD1. From germline, CDR1 is KGHSH and CDR2 LQKENI. The CDR3 sequence is 14 residues long. Trimming at V came to 3 bases and at J to 9 bases, leaving 8 bases not matched to a gene.

The V call is TRBV11-3, the J call TRBJ2-2; 11 bases fit TRBD2. V shed 1 base and J 3 bases; nucleotides not matched to a gene: 4. Germline loops: CDR1 SGHNT, CDR2 YENEEA. The CDR3 sequence is 17 residues long. CDR3 sequence: CASSLGKGLADTGELFF. The CDR3 nucleotides are TGTGCCAGCAGCTTAGGGAAGGGACTAGCGGACACCGGGGAGCTGTTTTTT.

The count of this clone is one. The chain has TRBV7-2 and TRBJ2-6; TRBD1 matches 8 bases. J was trimmed by 8 bases and V by 5 bases; bases with no gene match: 5. This CDR3 has 14 residues. Germline CDR1 and CDR2: SGHTA and FQGNSA. CDR3 loop: CASSPPRGPNVLTF. The CDR3 coding sequence is TGTGCCAGCAGCCCCCCCAGGGGGCCCAACGTCCTGACTTTC.

The chain combines TRBV5-6 with TRBJ2-2, with 7 bases identical to TRBD1. Trimming at V came to 4 bases and at J to 5 bases, leaving 14 bases not matched to a gene. Germline V gives CDR1 SGHDT, CDR2 YYEEEE. The CDR3 is made up of 17 amino acids. The CDR3 DNA reads as TGTGCCAGCAGCATCGCCGGGACAGCTTGGGGGACCGGGGAGCTGTTTTTT. Translation gives CASSIAGTAWGTGELFF.

The gene calls are TRBV5-1 and TRBJ1-4, with 8 bases aligning to TRBD1. The CDR3 covers 14 residues. Germline CDR1 reads SGHRS; CDR2 reads YFSETQ. With 1 base clipped from V and 4 bases from J, the junction kept 0 bases outside the gene matches. CDR3 bases: TGCGCCAGCAGCTTGACAGGGGGTAATGAAAAACTGTTTTTT. Its protein product is CASSLTGGNEKLFF.

This chain joins TRBV14 and TRBJ2-7, with TRBD2 as a possible D gene (6 bases). The CDR3 runs to 14 residues. The germline V gene has CDR1 SGHDN and CDR2 FVKESK. Trimming removed 5 bases at V and 7 bases at J, with 18 bases between. This chain's CDR3 is CASSNSGSPGEQYF. For the CDR3, the DNA is TGTGCCAGCAGCAACTCCGGGAGCCCAGGGGAGCAGTACTTC.

The chain joins TRBV3-1 (or the pseudogene TRBV3-2) to TRBJ2-3, with D possibly being TRBD2 (5 bases). This CDR3 is 17 amino acids long. CDR1 and CDR2 (germline): LGHDT, YNNKEL (reference sequence). V was shortened by 8 bases and J by 1 base, with 22 bases between the two germline ends. CDR3 in DNA: TGTGCCAGCGCGGGCTTTTTTTTGAGATCCCGCACAGATACGCAGTATTTT. Its translation: CASAGFFLRSRTDTQYF.

Details on this clone: A junction end diverges from the germline sequence, so it may reflect a read error. The CDR3 protein is CASRLDQGRNTEAFF. Written as DNA, the CDR3 is TGTGCCAGCAGGTTAGATCAGGGGCGGAACACTGAAGCTTTCTTT. This chain joins TRBV7-9 and TRBJ1-1; tentatively, D is TRBD1 (6 bases). The CDR3 spans 15 residues. Germline V gene sequence: CDR1 SEHNR, CDR2 FQNEAQ (reference sequence).

The rearrangement links TRBV25-1 to TRBJ1-1; D call uncertain. The CDR3 has 14 residues. Trimming took 2 bases from V and 1 from J, leaving 8 bases between them. Germline-derived CDR1 and CDR2 are MGHDK and SYGVNS. CDR3 loop: CASSEPGGNTEAFF. The CDR3 coding sequence is TGTGCCAGCAGTGAACCAGGTGGGAACACTGAAGCTTTCTTT.

The V call is TRBV11-3, the J call TRBJ2-5; D may be TRBD2 (5 bases). The CDR3 spans 14 residues. Germline V lookup: CDR1 SGHNT, CDR2 YENEEA. The ends were cut back, 5 bases at V and 2 bases at J, with 12 bases in the middle. The CDR3 DNA reads TGTGCCAGCAGCGAAGAACCGGGGCAAGAGACCCAGTACTTC. Its translation is CASSEEPGQETQYF.

The gene calls are TRBV6-5 and TRBJ1-1; D perhaps matches TRBD1 (6 bases). The CDR3 consists of 14 residues. Deletions cut 7 bases from V and 5 bases from J, with 17 bases between. The germline gives CDR1 MNHEY, CDR2 SVGAGI. The CDR3 DNA sequence: TGTGCCAGCACCTCTCCCTTCAGGGGTACTGAAGCTTTCTTT. It is translated as CASTSPFRGTEAFF.

This clone was detected only once. The V call is TRBV21-1, the J call TRBJ2-7; TRBD1 is the table's D call and was not checked against the DNA. TRBV21-1 constitutes a pseudogene. The CDR3 is made up of 23 amino acids. The CDR3 DNA reads as TGTGCCAGCAGCAAACGCCGGGAGAAAGAGGAAATACAGGGGGACCCAACGGGATACGAGCAGTACTTC. Its protein product is CASSKRREKEEIQGDPTGYEQYF.

This chain joins TRBV4-1 and TRBJ2-1; 10 nucleotides line up with TRBD1. V lost 3 bases and J lost 5; bases outside the gene matches: 7. Per germline, CDR1 MGHRA and CDR2 YSYEKL. CDR3 length: 16 amino acids. CDR3 DNA: TGCGCCAGCAGCCAGGGGACAGGGGTTTCCCACAATGAGCAGTTCTTC. The encoded protein is CASSQGTGVSHNEQFF.

The gene calls are TRBV5-1 and TRBJ2-3, with 7 nucleotides matching TRBD2. The germline V gene encodes CDR1 SGHRS and CDR2 YFSETQ. This CDR3 contains 17 residues. V was clipped by 6 bases and J by 4 bases; unmatched bases: 17. CDR3 DNA: TGCGCCAGCACCAAGAAATCAGCGGGAATGGAAGCAGATACGCAGTATTTT. Translated, it gives CASTKKSAGMEADTQYF.

The rearrangement joins TRBV18 to TRBJ2-4; 7 positions match TRBD1. Germline trimming cut 4 bases from V and 4 bases from J; bases unmatched to any gene: 10. The CDR3 consists of 16 residues. Germline CDR1 reads KGHSH; CDR2 reads LQKENI. This chain's CDR3 is CASSQLGQRGKNIQYF. The DNA for the CDR3 is TGTGCCAGCTCACAGCTGGGACAGCGAGGAAAAAACATTCAGTACTTC.

The chain links TRBV3-1 (or the pseudogene TRBV3-2) to TRBJ2-5, with 9 bases matching TRBD1. CDR3 length equals 14 residues. Germline CDR1 LGHDT, CDR2 YNNKEL (reference sequence). J gave up 6 bases and V 4 bases, and 6 bases lay outside the gene matches. The CDR3 DNA reads as TGTGCCAGCAGCCCCGACACAGGGGGCCAGACCCAGTACTTC. Translating it yields CASSPDTGGQTQYF.

V gene TRBV27 combines with J gene TRBJ2-1; 15 bases align to TRBD2. Per the germline V gene, CDR1 is MNHEY and CDR2 is SMNVEV (reference sequence). The trim removed 5 bases at V and 6 bases at J, leaving 5 bases unmatched. This CDR3 region has 16 residues. CDR3 sequence: CASSHGLAGGLNEQFF. DNA for the CDR3: TGTGCCAGCAGTCACGGACTAGCGGGAGGGCTCAATGAGCAGTTCTTC.

This clone has just one count. The genes are TRBV14 and TRBJ2-1; TRBD2 agrees at 8 bases. Germline V gene lookup returns CDR1 SGHDN and CDR2 FVKESK. With 2 bases clipped from V and 8 bases from J, the junction kept 11 bases outside the gene matches. The CDR3 sequence is 16 residues long. The CDR3 loop reads CASSQFLAGGGYEQFF. As DNA, the CDR3 is TGTGCCAGCAGCCAATTCTTGGCGGGAGGTGGCTATGAGCAGTTCTTC.